A selection of T cell receptor beta chains follows, all from one sample in a study of OX40 agonist ivuxolimab in advanced cancers. Measured with immunoSEQ multiplex PCR; TCRdb has only the in-frame clones, and not every one. The sample gives 85,000 to 130,000 clones, 90% of which show up once; about 0.31% is in the top ten. This sample comprised CD4+ or CD8+ T cells sorted from blood, obtained in a trial of the OX40 agonist ivuxolimab. These receptors originate from an adult with an advanced solid tumor such as melanoma, head and neck, liver or kidney cancer. Each CDR3 is given with its conserved first and last residue. The D gene is left open where the match is weak. Size is stated for part of the rows, as once, few or many counts, or as a class when the clone is expanded.

J gene,clone size,D gene,V gene,CDR3 protein,CDR3 DNA
TRBJ1-1,.,TRBD1,TRBV5-1,CASSLGPGGERNTEAFF,TGCGCCAGCAGCTTGGGGCCAGGGGGCGAAAGGAACACTGAAGCTTTCTTT
TRBJ2-5,.,TRBD1,TRBV5-1,CASSPRQGVLETQYF,TGCGCCAGCAGCCCCCGGCAGGGGGTATTAGAGACCCAGTACTTC
TRBJ1-3,.,.,TRBV30,CAWRKGGAGNTIYF,TGTGCCTGGAGGAAGGGGGGAGCTGGAAACACCATATATTTT
TRBJ2-3,.,TRBD2,TRBV9,CASSVVAGGPTDTQYF,TGTGCCAGCAGCGTAGTCGCGGGAGGGCCCACAGATACGCAGTATTTT
TRBJ2-1,.,TRBD2,TRBV28,CASRAGTPGLAGLYNEQFF,TGTGCCAGCAGGGCCGGGACACCGGGACTAGCGGGCCTATACAATGAGCAGTTCTTC
TRBJ2-4,.,.,TRBV21-1,CASSKGQRTGAKNIQYF,TGTGCCAGCTCCAAGGGGCAGCGGACAGGGGCCAAAAACATTCAGTACTTC
TRBJ2-3,.,.,TRBV5-5,CASSPGYSTDTQYF,TGTGCCAGCTCGCCGGGGTATAGCACAGATACGCAGTATTTT
TRBJ2-3,few,.,TRBV5-4,CASSLSNTQYF,TGTGCCAGCAGCTTGTCAAATACGCAGTATTTT
TRBJ2-1,.,.,TRBV28,CASSLTLNEQFF,TGTGCCAGCAGTTTAACCCTGAATGAGCAGTTCTTC
TRBJ2-7,.,.,TRBV5-1,CASWGDSYEQYF,TGCGCCAGCTGGGGGGACTCCTACGAGCAGTACTTC
TRBJ2-7,.,TRBD1,TRBV7-9,CASSLGDRGYEQYF,TGTGCCAGCAGCTTAGGGGACAGGGGGTACGAGCAGTACTTC